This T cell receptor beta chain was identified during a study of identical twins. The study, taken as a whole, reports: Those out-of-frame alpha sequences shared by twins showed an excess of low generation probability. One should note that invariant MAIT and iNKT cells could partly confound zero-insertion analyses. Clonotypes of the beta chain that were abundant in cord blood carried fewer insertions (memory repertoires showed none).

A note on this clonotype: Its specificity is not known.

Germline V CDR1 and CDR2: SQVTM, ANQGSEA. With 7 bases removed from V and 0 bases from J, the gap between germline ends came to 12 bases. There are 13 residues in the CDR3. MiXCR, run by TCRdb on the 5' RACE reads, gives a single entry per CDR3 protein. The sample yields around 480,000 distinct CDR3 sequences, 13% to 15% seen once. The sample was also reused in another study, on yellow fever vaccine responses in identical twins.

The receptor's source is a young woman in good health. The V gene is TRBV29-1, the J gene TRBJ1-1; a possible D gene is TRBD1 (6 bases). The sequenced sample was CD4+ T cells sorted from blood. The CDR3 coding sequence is TGCAGCGCTGGGGGCCGGATGAACACTGAAGCTTTCTTT. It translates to CSAGGRMNTEAFF.